Listed here are 29 T cell receptor beta chains from one sample, sequenced in a study of T cell repertoires in cytomegalovirus infection (dated by TCRdb to about 2019). Sequenced using an Illumina HiSeq 1500. The public reads were run again by TCRdb, first through fastp at Q25 and then through MiXCR, and only productive beta chains were kept. Merged by CDR3 protein, the rows form single entries marked with the most common genes and DNA. Recorded for this sample are 300,000 or so distinct CDR3 sequences; around 10% of them occurred a single time. The ten largest make up 2% to 3% of the sample. The sequenced sample was PBMCs. Source of these receptors: a human donor in good health (CMV status not recorded). Some clones in this sample may be carry-over from other donors' samples.

This chain uses TRBV27 with TRBJ1-2; D possibly corresponds to TRBD1 (5 bases). V shed 0 bases and J shed 2 bases, with 10 bases lying between them. Germline CDR1 MNHEY, CDR2 SMNVEV (reference sequence). CDR3 length: 15 residues. The CDR3 is CASSLSGGGNYGYTF. Here the CDR3 DNA reads TGTGCCAGCAGTTTATCGGGGGGGGGAAACTATGGCTACACCTTC.

This clonotype was detected only once. This chain links TRBV3-1 with TRBJ2-3, with a weak D call TRBD2 (6 bases). The CDR3 totals 17 residues. Germline lookup yields CDR1 LGHDT and CDR2 YNNKEL (reference sequence). Trimming took off 0 bases at V and 2 bases at J, with 15 bases between the two ends. The CDR3 coding sequence is TGTGCCAGCAGCCAAGATTGGAGGGGAGGACACACAGATACGCAGTATTTT. Its translation: CASSQDWRGGHTDTQYF.

This clonotype was counted at least ten times. The V call is TRBV14, the J call TRBJ2-7; no clear D gene. Germline CDR1 and CDR2: SGHDN and FVKESK. Trimming took off 6 bases at V and 5 bases at J, with 17 bases between the two ends. CDR3 length: 14 residues. CDR3 DNA sequence: TGTGCCAGCAGTCGAATTGGTGGCATGGACGAGCAGTACGTC. Its protein is CASSRIGGMDEQYV.

This clonotype has just one count. A read error may produce the germline difference seen at one junction end. As DNA, the CDR3 is TGTGCCAGCAGTTCCCCCTGGGACAGGGGGATCGGCTACGCCTTC. This translates into CASSSPWDRGIGYAF. V usage is TRBV28 and J usage is TRBJ1-2, with TRBD1 matching over 11 bases. CDR1 is MDHEN, CDR2 SYDVKM, per germline. The length of the CDR3 is 15 residues.

This clonotype showed up many times. This chain uses TRBV20-1 with TRBJ2-5; TRBD1 matches at 7 bases. V was pared by 8 bases and J by 5 bases, with 14 bases of the junction left unmatched. The germline CDR1 and CDR2 sequences are DFQATT and SNEGSKA (reference sequence). The CDR3 covers 14 residues. Here the CDR3 reads CSSETGLELETQYF. The CDR3 nucleotides read TGCAGTTCAGAGACAGGGCTGGAATTGGAGACCCAGTACTTC.

In this sample, this clonotype turned up many times. V and J are TRBV6-6 and TRBJ2-6; D is perhaps TRBD1 or TRBD2 (6 bases each). V lost 8 bases, J lost 2 bases, and 10 bases lay in between. This CDR3 region has 14 residues. Germline CDR1 MNHNY, CDR2 SVGAGI (reference sequence). In DNA, the CDR3 is TGTGCCAGCTTGGGGGGCACTGGGGCCAACGTCCTGACTTTC. Protein: CASLGGTGANVLTF.

This clonotype was recorded many times. The V call is TRBV6-2 or TRBV6-3, the J call TRBJ1-4; D is unresolved. CDR3 length: 20 amino acids. Germline V gene sequence: CDR1 MNHEY, CDR2 SVGEGT. The V end lost 6 bases, the J end lost 0 bases, and 26 bases lay between the germline ends. CDR3 DNA sequence: TGTGCCAGCAGCTACGACTCCGCAGTTATCCATCCCGCAACTAATGAAAAACTGTTTTTT. Amino acids: CASSYDSAVIHPATNEKLFF.

Many counts were recorded for this clonotype. This chain uses TRBV11-2 with TRBJ2-5; 16 positions match TRBD2. There are 17 residues in the CDR3. Germline lookup yields CDR1 SGHAT and CDR2 FQNNGV. The V segment lost 3 bases and the J segment 5 bases; nucleotides outside the gene matches: 6. CDR3 sequence (DNA): TGTGCCAGCAGCTTGGGGACTAGCGGGGGGGCACGGGAGACCCAGTACTTC. This gives the protein CASSLGTSGGARETQYF.

This clonotype was seen only a few times. The V call is TRBV2, the J call TRBJ1-2, with TRBD1 matching 10 bases. The CDR3 has 14 residues. The germline CDR1 and CDR2 sequences are SNHLY and FYNNEI. After removal of 8 bases from V and 7 bases from J, the junction contained 10 bases not matched to a gene. The CDR3 DNA reads as TGTGCCAGCCGCCAACCCGGACAGGGGGGTGGCTACACCTTC. It translates to CASRQPGQGGGYTF.

In its sample, this clonotype was seen many times. V and J are TRBV18 and TRBJ2-7; D is unclear. Between the trimmed V and J ends, which lost 3 bases and 0 bases, there was a span of 9 bases. In germline, CDR1 is KGHSH, CDR2 LQKENI. CDR3 length: 14 amino acids. In DNA, the CDR3 is TGTGCCAGCTCACCTCCCCAGGACTCCTACGAGCAGTACTTC. Translated: CASSPPQDSYEQYF.

CDR3 sequence reads: CSLGTGHGEQFF. The CDR3 DNA is TGCAGCTTGGGGACAGGGCATGGTGAGCAGTTCTTC. The J gene is TRBJ2-1, the V gene TRBV29-1, with TRBD1 identical over 9 bases. V gave up 8 bases and J gave up 9 bases; unmatched junction bases: 8. CDR3 length: 12 amino acids. Germline CDR1 is SQVTM and CDR2 is ANQGSEA.

This clonotype was observed many times. J is TRBJ2-3 and V is TRBV6-2 or TRBV6-3; the D gene is possibly TRBD1 (5 bases). Germline V gene lookup returns CDR1 MNHEY and CDR2 SVGEGT. Trimming shortened V by 2 bases and J by 6 bases, and 9 bases separated the two germline ends. The CDR3 extends over 13 amino acids. The CDR3 DNA is TGTGCCAGCAGTTACACCCCAGGGGATACGCAGTATTTT. As protein: CASSYTPGDTQYF.

The chain combines TRBV20-1 with TRBJ1-1; D is uncertain. There are 11 residues in the CDR3. Germline V CDR1 and CDR2: DFQATT, SNEGSKA (reference sequence). The CDR3 DNA is TGCAGATTGGGGAAGTCCACTGAAGCTTTCTTT. Translating it yields CRLGKSTEAFF.

This clonotype occurred many times. The CDR3 nucleotides are TGTGCCAGCAGCTTAAATGTTGGGGGCACCGGGGAGCTGTTTTTT. Translating it yields CASSLNVGGTGELFF. The chain is built from TRBV7-2 and TRBJ2-2, with D perhaps matching TRBD1 or TRBD2 (5 bases each). V dropped 2 bases and J dropped 4 bases, with 11 bases sitting between them. CDR1 SGHTA and CDR2 FQGNSA come from the germline V gene. CDR3 length: 15 amino acids.

This clonotype was observed many times. The genes are TRBV20-1 and TRBJ2-6, with 10 bases fitting TRBD1. Losses at the gene ends were 5 bases for V and 4 bases for J; bases not matched to a gene: 2. CDR3 length: 14 amino acids. Germline lookup yields CDR1 DFQATT and CDR2 SNEGSKA (reference sequence). The CDR3 spells CSARQGAGANVLTF. CDR3 DNA sequence: TGCAGTGCTCGACAGGGGGCGGGGGCCAACGTCCTGACTTTC.

This clonotype was counted at least ten times. The rearrangement links TRBV7-8 to TRBJ2-3, with 7 bases fitting TRBD2. Germline loops: CDR1 SGHVS, CDR2 FQNEAQ. The trim removed 4 bases at V and 0 bases at J, leaving 4 bases unmatched. There are 15 residues in the CDR3. In nucleotides, the CDR3 is TGTGCCAGCAGCTCTGCGGGGGTTAGCACAGATACGCAGTATTTT. Encoded protein: CASSSAGVSTDTQYF.

This clonotype occurred once. A read error may be the cause here, since a much bigger clone is one base away. The chain has TRBV2 and TRBJ1-1; tentative D call: TRBD1 (5 bases). Germline CDR1 reads SNHLY; CDR2 reads FYNNEI. V lost 8 bases and J 6 bases, leaving 19 bases between the germline ends. CDR3 length: 14 residues. The CDR3 loop reads CASADGGYWAEAFF. The CDR3 nucleotides are TGTGCCAGCGCCGACGGGGGGTATTGGGCTGAAGCTTTCTTT. The entire variable domain, with the rest obtained from reference TRBV2 and TRBJ1-1, is as follows: EPEVTQTPSHQVTQMGQEVILRCVPISNHLYFYWYRQILGQKVEFLVSFYNNEISEKSEIFDDQFSVERPDGSNFTLKIRSTKLEDSAMYFCASADGGYWAEAFFGQGTRLTVV.

This clonotype was picked up many times. The chain links TRBV7-2 to TRBJ2-3, with 8 bases fitting TRBD2. V gave up 2 bases and J gave up 0 bases; unmatched junction bases: 7. Per the germline V gene, CDR1 is SGHTA and CDR2 is FQGNSA. CDR3 length: 17 residues. CDR3 loop: CASSLRAGARSTDTQYF. For the CDR3, the DNA is TGTGCCAGCAGCTTACGAGCGGGGGCCCGAAGCACAGATACGCAGTATTTT.

The chain carries TRBV3-1 and TRBJ1-4; 7 bases match TRBD1. V was clipped by 1 base and J by 8 bases; unmatched bases: 7. This CDR3 comprises 15 residues. Germline assignment: CDR1 LGHDT and CDR2 YNNKEL (reference sequence). The CDR3, as DNA: TGTGCCAGCAGCCAAGTCCCAGGGGGAGCGGAAAAACTGTTTTTT. This sequence encodes CASSQVPGGAEKLFF. The variable domain in full, completed from reference TRBV3-1 and TRBJ1-4, reads DTAVSQTPKYLVTQMGNDKSIKCEQNLGHDTMYWYKQDSKKFLKIMFSYNNKELIINETVPNRFSPKSPDKAHLNLHINSLELGDSAVYFCASSQVPGGAEKLFFGSGTQLSVL.

This clonotype was seen a handful of times. In DNA, the CDR3 is TGTGCCAGTAGTACGACAGGGTATAGCAATCAGCCCCAGCATTTT. Amino acids: CASSTTGYSNQPQHF. The chain employs TRBV19 and TRBJ1-5, with 7 nucleotides matching TRBD1. The J segment lost 0 bases and the V segment lost 4 bases, leaving 3 bases of the junction unmatched. Germline V gene lookup returns CDR1 LNHDA and CDR2 SQIVND (reference sequence). CDR3 length: 15 amino acids.

This clonotype occurred a few times. V usage is TRBV6-5 and J usage is TRBJ2-1, with TRBD2 identical over 7 bases. CDR1 MNHEY and CDR2 SVGAGI come from the germline V gene. J gave up 10 bases and V 6 bases, and 6 bases lay outside the gene matches. The CDR3 covers 12 residues. CDR3 amino acids: CASSQRGNEQFF. The CDR3 DNA follows: TGTGCCAGCAGCCAGCGGGGCAACGAGCAGTTCTTC.

A few counts support this clonotype. The DNA of the CDR3 is TGTGCCAGCAGCCCGGGACTGAAACAAGAGACCCAGTACTTC. It specifies CASSPGLKQETQYF. The chain carries TRBV5-4 and TRBJ2-5, with D maybe TRBD2 (6 bases). The CDR3 totals 14 residues. V was clipped by 4 bases and J by 2 bases, with 12 bases between them. CDR1 and CDR2 (germline): SGHNT, YYREEE (reference sequence).

The chain joins TRBV7-9 to TRBJ1-1; D might be TRBD1 (5 bases). Trimming shortened V by 5 bases and J by 1 base, and 11 bases separated the two germline ends. The CDR3 covers 14 residues. Germline CDR1 and CDR2: SEHNR and FQNEAQ (reference sequence). For the CDR3, the DNA is TGTGCCAGCAGCCCAGCGGGGGGGAACACTGAAGCTTTCTTT. Translating gives CASSPAGGNTEAFF.

This clonotype appeared many times. V is TRBV2 and J is TRBJ1-1; D is uncertain. V was cut by 3 bases and J by 0 bases, with 11 bases left in between. In germline, CDR1 is SNHLY, CDR2 FYNNEI. The CDR3 is 15 residues long. In DNA, the CDR3 is TGTGCCAGCAGTGATGCCCTACCCTTGAACACTGAAGCTTTCTTT. Translated: CASSDALPLNTEAFF. The full variable domain, rest sourced from reference TRBV2 and TRBJ1-1, is EPEVTQTPSHQVTQMGQEVILRCVPISNHLYFYWYRQILGQKVEFLVSFYNNEISEKSEIFDDQFSVERPDGSNFTLKIRSTKLEDSAMYFCASSDALPLNTEAFFGQGTRLTVV.

Many counts were recorded for this clonotype. The rearrangement links TRBV7-2 to TRBJ2-2; TRBD2 aligns across 13 bases. The germline gives CDR1 SGHTA, CDR2 FQGNSA. The V gene end was trimmed by 4 bases and the J gene end by 2 bases; junction bases not matched to a gene: 4. This CDR3 has 17 amino acids. The DNA for the CDR3 is TGTGCCAGCAGCTCGACTAGCGGGGGGACTAACACCGGGGAGCTGTTTTTT. Residues: CASSSTSGGTNTGELFF. The full variable domain, with the rest looked up from reference TRBV7-2 and TRBJ2-2, is GAGVSQSPSNKVTEKGKDVELRCDPISGHTALYWYRQSLGQGLEFLIYFQGNSAPDKSGLPSDRFSAERTGGSVSTLTIQRTQQEDSAVYLCASSSTSGGTNTGELFFGEGSRLTVL.

This clonotype has just a few counts. The chain uses TRBV6-1 and TRBJ2-3; unclear D gene. V was pared by 8 bases and J by 5 bases, with 14 bases between. The CDR3 is 13 amino acids. Germline assignment: CDR1 MNHNS and CDR2 SASEGT. The CDR3 region is CASGVKIGDTQYF. CDR3 coding DNA: TGTGCCAGCGGAGTAAAAATAGGAGATACGCAGTATTTT.

This clonotype showed up just a few times. Germline is not matched at one junction end, which may reflect a read error. The chain uses TRBV20-1 and TRBJ2-3, with D uncertain. Looked up from germline, CDR1 is DFQATT and CDR2 is SNEGSKA (reference sequence). The CDR3 covers 14 residues. The CDR3 nucleotides read TGCAGTGCAAGAGCGCGGCCTAGCACAGATACGCAGTATTTT. The encoded protein is CSARARPSTDTQYF.

The chain uses TRBV28 and TRBJ1-6; the D gene is possibly TRBD1 (6 bases). CDR3 length: 14 amino acids. The germline V gene encodes CDR1 MDHEN and CDR2 SYDVKM. V gave up 7 bases and J gave up 10 bases, with 17 bases separating them. Written as DNA, the CDR3 is TGTGCCAGCACCCCGGGGGGGGGCGCCTCACCCCTCCACTTT. Protein product: CASTPGGGASPLHF.

This clonotype was detected ten times or more. The V gene is TRBV7-8, the J gene TRBJ1-2; D is perhaps TRBD1 (5 bases). The length of the CDR3 is 19 residues. Germline V lookup: CDR1 SGHVS, CDR2 FQNEAQ. The V end lost 0 bases, the J end lost 0 bases, and 20 bases lay between the germline ends. The CDR3 nucleotides are TGTGCCAGCAGCTTAGCGATCTTTCGACGGCGGGGCGCTAACTATGGCTACACCTTC. This translates into CASSLAIFRRRGANYGYTF.